The 21 T cell receptor beta chains below come from one sample, sequenced in a study of memory CD8 T cells in hepatitis C reinfection. TCRdb keeps only in-frame clones here, not all; method: immunoSEQ multiplex PCR. The table for this sample gives more than 55 clones. Regarding time point: late/post reinfection, 12 to 24 weeks after detection. Sorted cells were sequenced directly ex vivo without any in vitro expansion. Sequenced input: HCV tetramer-positive CD8+ T cells sorted from blood. The source of these receptors is a man aged 40-50 years with hepatitis C virus infection.

This clone was counted a few times. The J gene is TRBJ1-2, the V gene TRBV29-1; weak D call: TRBD1 (5 bases). The CDR3 runs to 13 residues. The V gene's germline CDR1 is SQVTM and CDR2 ANQGSEA. V gave up 6 bases and J gave up 4 bases, with 15 bases separating them. The CDR3 loop is CSVGGTGTYGYTF. Here the CDR3 DNA reads TGCAGCGTCGGGGGGACGGGGACCTATGGCTACACCTTC.

The chain employs TRBV7-2 and TRBJ1-2, with 8 nucleotides matching TRBD1. Trimming removed 7 bases from V and 8 bases from J; junction bases left unmatched: 6. The CDR3 sequence is 12 residues long. Germline-derived CDR1 and CDR2 are SGHTA and FQGNSA. The CDR3 loop reads CASTVQGGGYTF. Here the CDR3 DNA reads TGTGCCAGCACCGTACAGGGGGGGGGCTACACCTTC.

This clone has only a few counts. The chain joins TRBV9 to TRBJ2-7; unclear D gene. The V end was cut by 1 base, the J end by 2 bases, with 10 bases between. Germline CDR1 reads SGDLS; CDR2 reads YYNGEE. CDR3 length equals 14 residues. The CDR3 reads CASSVLQSTYEQYF. The CDR3 bases are TGTGCCAGCAGCGTACTACAGAGTACCTACGAGCAGTACTTC.

This clone was counted between two and nine times. CDR3 loop: CASSLDYVLAGGPGEQYF. The CDR3 coding sequence is TGTGCCAGCAGCTTGGATTACGTGTTAGCGGGAGGGCCGGGAGAGCAGTACTTC. V usage is TRBV5-5 and J usage is TRBJ2-7, with 11 bases aligning to TRBD2. The germline V gene has CDR1 SGHKS and CDR2 YYEKEE (reference sequence). J was trimmed by 7 bases and V by 0 bases; bases with no gene match: 15. CDR3 length equals 18 residues.

This clone counts as hyperexpanded. The CDR3 here is CASSLYRVGYNEQFF. The CDR3 DNA reads TGTGCCAGCAGTTTATACAGGGTCGGCTACAATGAGCAGTTCTTC. This sequence joins TRBV27 and TRBJ2-1; D is perhaps TRBD1 (6 bases). The CDR3 is 15 residues long. Germline values: CDR1 MNHEY, CDR2 SMNVEV (reference sequence). Trimming took off 1 base at V and 3 bases at J, with 10 bases between the two ends.

This clone was recorded a few times. The chain combines TRBV7-6 with TRBJ2-7, with TRBD2 matching 9 bases. V trimming: 3 bases; J trimming: 4 bases; junction bases outside the gene matches: 4. This CDR3 comprises 14 residues. Germline CDR1 SGHVS, CDR2 FNYEAQ. CDR3 residues: CASSFNSGGYEQYF. CDR3 nucleotide sequence: TGTGCCAGCAGCTTTAATAGCGGGGGTTACGAGCAGTACTTC. The full variable domain, rest sourced from reference TRBV7-6 and TRBJ2-7, is GAGVSQSPRYKVTKRGQDVALRCDPISGHVSLYWYRQALGQGPEFLTYFNYEAQQDKSGLPNDRFSAERPEGSISTLTIQRTEQRDSAMYRCASSFNSGGYEQYFGPGTRLTVT.

The chain carries TRBV11-2 and TRBJ2-7; a weak D match, TRBD1 (5 bases). V was cut by 3 bases and J by 2 bases, with 11 bases left in between. The CDR3 length is 14 residues. The germline V gene has CDR1 SGHAT and CDR2 FQNNGV. In nucleotides, the CDR3 is TGTGCCAGCAGCTTTGACATGGGGCCCTACGAGCAGTACTTC. Translated, it gives CASSFDMGPYEQYF.

The CDR3 spells CASSSSKHSVLAGRTYEQYF. The CDR3 DNA reads as TGTGCCAGCAGCTCATCCAAGCACTCAGTACTAGCGGGACGGACCTACGAGCAGTACTTC. The rearrangement links TRBV7-3 to TRBJ2-7; 10 bases fit TRBD2. Per the germline V gene, CDR1 is SGHTA and CDR2 is FQGTGA. Trimming removed 4 bases from V and 2 bases from J; junction bases left unmatched: 20. This CDR3 has 20 amino acids.

This clone ranks as hyperexpanded. The chain carries TRBV5-1 and TRBJ2-7, with TRBD1 matching over 9 bases. This CDR3 contains 14 residues. From germline, CDR1 is SGHRS and CDR2 YFSETQ. J lost 4 bases, V lost 2 bases, and 4 bases had no gene match. The CDR3 loop reads CASSFDRGGYEQYF. The CDR3 nucleotides are TGCGCCAGCAGCTTCGACAGGGGGGGGTACGAGCAGTACTTC.

This clone came up once. J is TRBJ2-7 and V is TRBV28; no definite D call. Germline loops: CDR1 MDHEN, CDR2 SYDVKM. The CDR3 is 12 residues long. The V end was cut by 3 bases, the J end by 7 bases, with 10 bases between. As DNA, the CDR3 is TGTGCCAGCAGTTTCTCCTCCTTGGAGCAGTACTTC. Translation gives CASSFSSLEQYF.

The rearrangement links TRBV5-1 to TRBJ2-2; D perhaps matches TRBD1 (6 bases). Germline values: CDR1 SGHRS, CDR2 YFSETQ. The V and J ends lost 4 bases and 0 bases respectively, with 10 bases between them. There are 15 residues in the CDR3. In nucleotides, the CDR3 is TGCGCCAGCAGCCCGGGGACAACGAACACCGGGGAGCTGTTTTTT. This sequence encodes CASSPGTTNTGELFF.

The CDR3 loop is CASSEGTSSLTDTQYF. Written as DNA, the CDR3 is TGTGCCAGCAGTGAAGGGACTAGCTCACTCACAGATACGCAGTATTTT. The chain employs TRBV6-1 and TRBJ2-3; 8 positions match TRBD2. The V and J ends lost 1 base and 2 bases, in that order; junction bases with no gene match: 5. The germline CDR1 and CDR2 sequences are MNHNS and SASEGT. The CDR3 totals 16 residues.

CDR3 nucleotide sequence: TGTGCCAGCAGCTTGAATCTGGGAGCGGGTAACAATGAGCAGTTCTTC. This encodes CASSLNLGAGNNEQFF. V is TRBV5-6 and J is TRBJ2-1; perhaps TRBD2 as D (6 bases). V dropped 1 base and J dropped 5 bases, with 16 bases sitting between them. From germline, CDR1 is SGHDT and CDR2 YYEEEE. This CDR3 is built from 16 residues.

This clone is deemed hyperexpanded (1% or more). CDR3 amino acids: CASSLKGQVGEQYF. The CDR3 DNA sequence: TGTGCCAGCAGTTTGAAGGGACAGGTGGGCGAGCAGTACTTC. The chain is built from TRBV28 and TRBJ2-7; TRBD1 agrees at 8 bases. The CDR3 runs to 14 residues. V dropped 3 bases and J dropped 6; count of bases not matched to a gene: 7. The germline CDR1 and CDR2 sequences are MDHEN and SYDVKM. Full variable domain (rest looked up from reference TRBV28 and TRBJ2-7): DVKVTQSSRYLVKRTGEKVFLECVQDMDHENMFWYRQDPGLGLRLIYFSYDVKMKEKGDIPEGYSVSREKKERFSLILESASTNQTSMYLCASSLKGQVGEQYFGPGTRLTVT.

The chain links TRBV11-2 to TRBJ2-7; 8 bases fit TRBD1. The CDR3 is 13 residues long. With V trimmed by 1 base and J by 6 bases, 2 bases remained unmatched. The V gene's germline CDR1 is SGHAT and CDR2 FQNNGV. CDR3 in amino acids: CASSLATGGEQYF. The CDR3 nucleotides read TGTGCCAGCAGCTTAGCCACAGGGGGCGAGCAGTACTTC.

The chain has TRBV9 and TRBJ2-6; 7 bases fit TRBD2. J was trimmed by 2 bases and V by 3 bases; bases with no gene match: 11. Looked up from germline, CDR1 is SGDLS and CDR2 is YYNGEE. CDR3 length equals 18 residues. CDR3 bases: TGTGCCAGCAGCGAGGGCGGGAGTGCTGCGGCTGGGGCCAACGTCCTGACTTTC. This codes for CASSEGGSAAAGANVLTF.

J is TRBJ2-1 and V is TRBV4-1; D possibly corresponds to TRBD1 (6 bases). Trimming left V 0 bases short and J 6 bases short, with 15 bases between. CDR1 and CDR2 from the germline V gene are MGHRA and YSYEKL. The CDR3 covers 16 residues. The CDR3 sequence: CASSQEVPGVANEQFF. The DNA for the CDR3 is TGCGCCAGCAGCCAAGAAGTCCCAGGGGTGGCCAATGAGCAGTTCTTC.

This clone is hyperexpanded in the sample. The genes are TRBV27 and TRBJ2-2; D might be TRBD2 (6 bases). Germline lookup yields CDR1 MNHEY and CDR2 SMNVEV (reference sequence). The CDR3 consists of 16 residues. V dropped 5 bases and J dropped 2 bases, with 15 bases sitting between them. This chain's CDR3 is CASSLYGGSNTGELFF. The CDR3 DNA reads as TGTGCCAGCAGTCTTTACGGGGGATCAAACACCGGGGAGCTGTTTTTT.

The V call is TRBV5-6, the J call TRBJ2-1; D possibly corresponds to TRBD2 (6 bases). From germline, CDR1 is SGHDT and CDR2 YYEEEE. The CDR3 is made up of 16 amino acids. V was shortened by 5 bases and J by 0 bases, with 15 bases between the two germline ends. CDR3 bases: TGTGCCAGCAGTCCCCACGGGGGAAGCTCCTACAATGAGCAGTTCTTC. It encodes CASSPHGGSSYNEQFF. The complete variable domain, with remaining parts taken from reference TRBV5-6 and TRBJ2-1, reads DAGVTQSPTHLIKTRGQQVTLRCSPKSGHDTVSWYQQALGQGPQFIFQYYEEEERQRGNFPDRFSGHQFPNYSSELNVNALLLGDSALYLCASSPHGGSSYNEQFFGPGTRLTVL.

This chain connects TRBV4-1 to TRBJ2-7; TRBD1 agrees at 8 bases. CDR1 MGHRA and CDR2 YSYEKL come from the germline V gene. The CDR3 runs 14 residues. The ends lost 3 bases at V and 4 bases at J; junction bases unmatched: 5. The CDR3 DNA sequence: TGCGCCAGCAGCCACGATACAGGGGGGTACGAGCAGTACTTC. It is translated as CASSHDTGGYEQYF.

CDR3: CASTYMVGLQQPQHF. The CDR3 DNA is TGTGCCAGTACCTACATGGTGGGACTTCAGCAGCCCCAGCATTTT. The V call is TRBV19, the J call TRBJ1-5; maybe TRBD1 (5 bases). This CDR3 has 15 amino acids. Trimming shortened V by 7 bases and J by 7 bases, and 20 bases separated the two germline ends. The V gene's germline CDR1 is LNHDA and CDR2 SQIVND (reference sequence).